This T cell receptor (beta chain) was sequenced in a study of metastatic and nonmetastatic thyroid tumors. Study details: From malignant and benign thyroid patients, repertoires in blood and in tumor or nodule tissue were compared.

The ends were cut back, 4 bases at V and 8 bases at J, with 8 bases in the middle. This CDR3 is 11 amino acids long. CDR1 is SGHTA and CDR2 is FQGNSA in the germline V gene. Every patient was untreated before thyroid surgery. This clone was counted ten times or more. TCRdb called clones again from the PCR reads with MiXCR. The profile covers some 30,000 clones, with 15% to 20% appearing a single time and about 7.6% taken by the ten largest. The V call is TRBV7-2, the J call TRBJ1-1, with D unclear. The sample was blood. This TCR was sampled from a female donor with papillary thyroid cancer or a benign thyroid nodule (not recorded which). Some clones in this sample may be carry-over from other donors' samples. CDR3 nucleotide sequence: TGTGCCAGCAGCTCCGTTTTGGAAGCTTTCTTT. Its translation: CASSSVLEAFF.